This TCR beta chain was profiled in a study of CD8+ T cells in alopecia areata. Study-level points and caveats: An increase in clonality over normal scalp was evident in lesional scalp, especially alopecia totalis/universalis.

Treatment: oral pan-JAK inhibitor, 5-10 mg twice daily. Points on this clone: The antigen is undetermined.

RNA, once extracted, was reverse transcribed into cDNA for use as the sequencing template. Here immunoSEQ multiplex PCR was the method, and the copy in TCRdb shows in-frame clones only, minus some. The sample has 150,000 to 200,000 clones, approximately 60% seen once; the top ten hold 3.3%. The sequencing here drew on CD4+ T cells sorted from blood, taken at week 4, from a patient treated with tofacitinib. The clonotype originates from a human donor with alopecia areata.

Here the CDR3 DNA reads TGTGCCAGCTCACCGGGACCGGGACAGGGCACAGATACGCAGTATTTT. This sequence encodes CASSPGPGQGTDTQYF. This chain joins TRBV18 and TRBJ2-3; 8 nucleotides align to TRBD1. Per the germline V gene, CDR1 is KGHSH and CDR2 is LQKENI. There are 16 residues in the CDR3. The trim removed 3 bases at V and 1 base at J, leaving 6 bases unmatched.